This entry is about one TCR beta chain. This entry comes from a study of blood T cell repertoires in COVID-19. Study in general: T cells, B-cell-depleted T cells, or PBMCs supplied cDNA or gDNA.

This CDR3 has 16 residues. CDR1 KGHSH and CDR2 LQKENI come from the germline V gene. Trimming stripped 2 bases from V and 4 bases from J, with 17 bases between. In the authors' workflow: Nucleated cell counts were estimated from reference gene primer amplification. Profiled with immunoSEQ multiplex PCR; TCRdb holds only in-frame clones, not every one. V, J and clone size reflect that table, while D and trimming were determined from the DNA. The top ten hold roughly 10% of the sample, which has 100,000 or so clones, more than 70% seen once. The sample consisted of peripheral blood. This sequence joins TRBV18 and TRBJ1-1; D ambiguous. The TCR originated in a woman younger than 45 with acute or convalescent COVID-19. DNA for the CDR3: TGTGCCAGCTCACCAATAGAAACACCGAGGAGCACTGAAGCTTTCTTT. Translation gives CASSPIETPRSTEAFF.